Detailed here is one T cell receptor (beta chain). The length of the CDR3 is 16 residues. J gave up 3 bases and V 6 bases, and 12 bases lay outside the gene matches. The germline gives CDR1 MDHEN, CDR2 SYDVKM. The table came from immunoSEQ multiplex PCR; TCRdb's copy has only in-frame clones and leaves some out. The sample yields around 90,000 clones, 81% seen once. These data originate in a study of blood T cell repertoires in COVID-19. The chain carries TRBV28 and TRBJ2-7, with 9 bases aligning to TRBD1. Sequenced material: peripheral blood. The origin of this receptor is a human donor in a cohort sampled during active COVID-19. CDR3 DNA sequence: TGTGCCAGCAGCTCGCCCCCGGGACAGGGAATCTACGAGCAGTACTTC. Translation: CASSSPPGQGIYEQYF.